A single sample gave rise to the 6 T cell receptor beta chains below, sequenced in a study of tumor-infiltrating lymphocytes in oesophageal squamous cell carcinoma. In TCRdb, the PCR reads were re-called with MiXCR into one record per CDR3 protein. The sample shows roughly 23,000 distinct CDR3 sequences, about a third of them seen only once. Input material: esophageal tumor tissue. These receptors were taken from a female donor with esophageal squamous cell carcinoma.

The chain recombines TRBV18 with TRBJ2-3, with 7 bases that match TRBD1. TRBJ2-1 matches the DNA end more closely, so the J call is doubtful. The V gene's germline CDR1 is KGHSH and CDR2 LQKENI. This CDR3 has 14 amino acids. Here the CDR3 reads CASSPQGAGNEQFF. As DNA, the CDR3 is TGTGCCAGCTCACCACAGGGGGCTGGGAATGAGCAGTTCTTC.

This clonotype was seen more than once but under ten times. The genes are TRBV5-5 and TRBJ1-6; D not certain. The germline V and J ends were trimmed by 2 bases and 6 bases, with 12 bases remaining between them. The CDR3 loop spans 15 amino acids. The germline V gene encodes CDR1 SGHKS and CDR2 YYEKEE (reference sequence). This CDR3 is CASSFSTAGNSPLHF. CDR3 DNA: TGTGCCAGCAGCTTCTCGACGGCCGGTAATTCACCCCTCCACTTT.

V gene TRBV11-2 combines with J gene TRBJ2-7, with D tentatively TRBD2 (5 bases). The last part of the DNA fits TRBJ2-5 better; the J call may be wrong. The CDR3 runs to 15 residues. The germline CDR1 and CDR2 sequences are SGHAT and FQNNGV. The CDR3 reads CASSTGGWYGETQYF. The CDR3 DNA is TGTGCCAGCAGCACCGGCGGGTGGTACGGTGAGACCCAGTACTTC.

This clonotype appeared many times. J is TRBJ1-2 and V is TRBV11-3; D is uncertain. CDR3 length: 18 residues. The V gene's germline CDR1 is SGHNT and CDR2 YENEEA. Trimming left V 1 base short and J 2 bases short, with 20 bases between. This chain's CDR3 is CASSLARGRVLKNYGYTF. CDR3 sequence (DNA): TGTGCCAGCAGCTTAGCCCGAGGCCGGGTCCTCAAAAACTATGGCTACACCTTC. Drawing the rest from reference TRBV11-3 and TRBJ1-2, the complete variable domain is EAGVVQSPRYKIIEKKQPVAFWCNPISGHNTLYWYLQNLGQGPELLIRYENEEAVDDSQLPKDRFSAERLKGVDSTLKIQPAELGDSAVYLCASSLARGRVLKNYGYTFGSGTRLTVV.

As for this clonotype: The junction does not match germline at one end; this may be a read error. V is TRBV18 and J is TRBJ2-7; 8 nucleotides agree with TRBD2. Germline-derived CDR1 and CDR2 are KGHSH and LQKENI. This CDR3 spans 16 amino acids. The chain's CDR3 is CGSSPGLAEISYEQYF. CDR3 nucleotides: TGTGGCAGCTCACCTGGACTAGCTGAAATCTCCTACGAGCAGTACTTC. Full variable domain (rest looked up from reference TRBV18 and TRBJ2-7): NAGVMQNPRHLVRRRGQEARLRCSPMKGHSHVYWYRQLPEEGLKFMVYLQKENIIDESGMPKERFSAEFPKEGPSILRIQQVVRGDSAAYFCGSSPGLAEISYEQYFGPGTRLTVT.

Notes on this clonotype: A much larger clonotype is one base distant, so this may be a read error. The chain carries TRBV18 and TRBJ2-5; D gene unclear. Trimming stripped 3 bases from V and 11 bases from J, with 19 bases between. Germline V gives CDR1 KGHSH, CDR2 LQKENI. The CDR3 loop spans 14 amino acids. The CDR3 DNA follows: TGTGCCAGCTCACCTAGTGGGTTATTCGATGAGCAGTACTTC. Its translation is CASSPSGLFDEQYF.